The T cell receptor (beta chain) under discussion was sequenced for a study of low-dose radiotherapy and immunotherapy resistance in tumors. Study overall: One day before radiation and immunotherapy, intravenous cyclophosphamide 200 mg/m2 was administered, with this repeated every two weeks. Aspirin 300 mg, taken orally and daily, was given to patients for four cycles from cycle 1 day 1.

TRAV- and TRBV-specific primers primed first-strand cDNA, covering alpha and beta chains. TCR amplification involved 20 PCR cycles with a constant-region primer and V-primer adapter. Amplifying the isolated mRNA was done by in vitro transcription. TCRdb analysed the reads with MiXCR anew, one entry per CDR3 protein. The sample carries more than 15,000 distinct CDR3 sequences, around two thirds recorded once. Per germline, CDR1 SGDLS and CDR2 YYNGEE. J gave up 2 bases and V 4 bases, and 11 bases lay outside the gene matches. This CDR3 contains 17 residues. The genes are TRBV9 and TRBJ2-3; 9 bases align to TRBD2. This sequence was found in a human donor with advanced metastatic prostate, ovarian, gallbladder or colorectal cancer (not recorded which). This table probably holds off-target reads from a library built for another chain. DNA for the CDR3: TGTGCCAGCAGCCGCCAGCCGGTAGCGGGGGCCACAGATACGCAGTATTTT. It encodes CASSRQPVAGATDTQYF. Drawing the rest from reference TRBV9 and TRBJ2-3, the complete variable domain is DSGVTQTPKHLITATGQRVTLRCSPRSGDLSVYWYQQSLDQGLQFLIQYYNGEERAKGNILERFSAQQFPDLHSELNLSSLELGDSALYFCASSRQPVAGATDTQYFGPGTRLTVL.